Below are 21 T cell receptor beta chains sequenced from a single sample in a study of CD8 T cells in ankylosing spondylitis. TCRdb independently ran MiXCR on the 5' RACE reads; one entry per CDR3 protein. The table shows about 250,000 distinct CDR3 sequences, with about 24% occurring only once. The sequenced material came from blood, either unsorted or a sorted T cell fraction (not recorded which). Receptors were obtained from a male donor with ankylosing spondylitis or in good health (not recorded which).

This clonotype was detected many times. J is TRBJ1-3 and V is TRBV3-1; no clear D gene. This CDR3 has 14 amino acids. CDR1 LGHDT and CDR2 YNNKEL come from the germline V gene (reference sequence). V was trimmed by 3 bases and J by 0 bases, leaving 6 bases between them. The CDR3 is CASSQGHSGNTIYF. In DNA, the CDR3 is TGTGCCAGCAGCCAGGGCCACTCTGGAAACACCATATATTTT.

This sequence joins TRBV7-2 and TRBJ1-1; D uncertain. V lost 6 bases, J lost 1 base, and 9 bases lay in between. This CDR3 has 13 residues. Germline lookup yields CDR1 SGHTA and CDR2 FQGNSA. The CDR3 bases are TGTGCCAGCAGACGTGACAAGAACACTGAAGCTTTCTTT. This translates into CASRRDKNTEAFF. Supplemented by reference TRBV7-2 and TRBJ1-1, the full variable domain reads GAGVSQSPSNKVTEKGKDVELRCDPISGHTALYWYRQSLGQGLEFLIYFQGNSAPDKSGLPSDRFSAERTGGSVSTLTIQRTQQEDSAVYLCASRRDKNTEAFFGQGTRLTVV.

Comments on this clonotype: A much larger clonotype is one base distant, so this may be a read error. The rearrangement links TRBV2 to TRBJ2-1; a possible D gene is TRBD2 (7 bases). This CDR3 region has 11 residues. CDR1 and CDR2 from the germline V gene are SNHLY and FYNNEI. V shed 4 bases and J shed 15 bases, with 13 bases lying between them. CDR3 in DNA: TGTGCCAGCAGTGTGGGAGGGGGGCTGTTCTTC. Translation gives CASSVGGGLFF.

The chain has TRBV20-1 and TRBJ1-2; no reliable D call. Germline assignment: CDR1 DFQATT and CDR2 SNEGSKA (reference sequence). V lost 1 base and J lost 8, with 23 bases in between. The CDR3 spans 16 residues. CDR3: CSARAAEMASRRGYTF. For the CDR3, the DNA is TGCAGTGCTAGAGCGGCGGAAATGGCCTCCCGGCGGGGCTACACCTTC.

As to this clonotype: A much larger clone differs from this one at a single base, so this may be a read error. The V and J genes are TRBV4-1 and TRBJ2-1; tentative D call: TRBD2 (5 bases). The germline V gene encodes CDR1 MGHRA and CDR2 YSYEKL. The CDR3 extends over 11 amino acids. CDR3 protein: CATSGYNELFF. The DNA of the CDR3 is TGCGCCACCTCGGGGTACAATGAGCTGTTCTTC.

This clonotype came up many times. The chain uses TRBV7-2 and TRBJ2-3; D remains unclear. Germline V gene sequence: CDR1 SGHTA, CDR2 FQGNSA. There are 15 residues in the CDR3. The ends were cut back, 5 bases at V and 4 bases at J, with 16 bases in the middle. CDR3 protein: CASSTRANTADTQYF. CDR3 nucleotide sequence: TGTGCCAGCAGCACCCGGGCCAATACAGCAGATACGCAGTATTTT.

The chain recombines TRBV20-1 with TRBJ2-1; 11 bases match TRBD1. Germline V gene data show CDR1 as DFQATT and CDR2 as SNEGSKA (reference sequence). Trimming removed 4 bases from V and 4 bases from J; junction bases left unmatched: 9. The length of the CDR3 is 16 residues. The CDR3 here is CSAIGQGAVNYNEQFF. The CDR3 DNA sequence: TGCAGTGCTATTGGACAGGGGGCGGTCAATTACAATGAGCAGTTCTTC.

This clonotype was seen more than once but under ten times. This chain's CDR3 is CASSLDGADYEQYF. The CDR3, as DNA: TGTGCCAGCAGCTTAGATGGGGCCGACTACGAGCAGTACTTC. The V call is TRBV11-2, the J call TRBJ2-7, with a possible D match to TRBD1 (5 bases). The CDR3 spans 14 residues. Between the trimmed V and J ends, which lost 0 bases and 3 bases, there was a span of 9 bases. Germline V gene data show CDR1 as SGHAT and CDR2 as FQNNGV.

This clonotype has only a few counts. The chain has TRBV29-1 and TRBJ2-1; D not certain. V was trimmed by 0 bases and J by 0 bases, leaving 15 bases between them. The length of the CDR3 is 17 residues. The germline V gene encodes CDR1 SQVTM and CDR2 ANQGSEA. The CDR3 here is CSVEDLLSTSSYNEQFF. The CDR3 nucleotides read TGCAGCGTTGAAGATCTCTTATCTACGAGCTCCTACAATGAGCAGTTCTTC.

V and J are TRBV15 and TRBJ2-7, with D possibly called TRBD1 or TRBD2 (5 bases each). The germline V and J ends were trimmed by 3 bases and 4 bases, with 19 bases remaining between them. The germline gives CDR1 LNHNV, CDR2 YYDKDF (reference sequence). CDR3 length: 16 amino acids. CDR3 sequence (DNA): TGTGCCACCAGCAGTGGGCTGGGGGTCGGGGAATACGAGCAGTACTTC. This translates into CATSSGLGVGEYEQYF.

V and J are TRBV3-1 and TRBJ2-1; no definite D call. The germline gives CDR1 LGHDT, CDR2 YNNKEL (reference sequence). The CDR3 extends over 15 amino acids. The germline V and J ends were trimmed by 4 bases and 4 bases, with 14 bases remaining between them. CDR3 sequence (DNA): TGTGCCAGCAGCCCCGCGGCCCCGGCATACAATGAGCAGTTCTTC. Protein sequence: CASSPAAPAYNEQFF.

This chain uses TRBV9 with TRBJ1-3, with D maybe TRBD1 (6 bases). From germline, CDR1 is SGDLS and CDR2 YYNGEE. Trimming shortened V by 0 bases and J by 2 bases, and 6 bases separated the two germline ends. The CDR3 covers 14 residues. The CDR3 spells CASSVAGAGNTIYF. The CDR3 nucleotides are TGTGCCAGCAGCGTAGCAGGGGCTGGAAACACCATATATTTT.

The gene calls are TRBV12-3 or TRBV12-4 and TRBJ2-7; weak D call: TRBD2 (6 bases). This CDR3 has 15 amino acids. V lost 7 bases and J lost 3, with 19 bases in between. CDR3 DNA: TGTGCCAGCACCTACGTCCCGGGAGTTGGCTACGAGCAGTACTTC. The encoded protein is CASTYVPGVGYEQYF.

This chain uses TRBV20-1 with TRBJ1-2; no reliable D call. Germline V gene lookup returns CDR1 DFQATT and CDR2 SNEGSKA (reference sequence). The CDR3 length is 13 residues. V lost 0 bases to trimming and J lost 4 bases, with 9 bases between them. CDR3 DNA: TGCAGTGCTAGAGACCTGAGAACCTATGGCTACACCTTC. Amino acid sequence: CSARDLRTYGYTF.

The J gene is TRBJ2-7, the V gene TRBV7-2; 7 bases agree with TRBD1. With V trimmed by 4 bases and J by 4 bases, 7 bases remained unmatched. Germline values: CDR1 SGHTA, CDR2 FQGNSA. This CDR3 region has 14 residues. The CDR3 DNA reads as TGTGCCAGCAGCTGGGTACAGGGGATGTACGAGCAGTACTTC. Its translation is CASSWVQGMYEQYF.

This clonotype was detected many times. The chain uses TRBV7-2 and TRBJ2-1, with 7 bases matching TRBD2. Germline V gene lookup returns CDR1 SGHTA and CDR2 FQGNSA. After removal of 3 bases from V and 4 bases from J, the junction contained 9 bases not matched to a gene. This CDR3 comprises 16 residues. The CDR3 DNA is TGTGCCAGCAGCTTGAGCGGGAACAGCATATACAATGAGCAGTTCTTC. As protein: CASSLSGNSIYNEQFF. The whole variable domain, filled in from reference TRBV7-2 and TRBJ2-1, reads GAGVSQSPSNKVTEKGKDVELRCDPISGHTALYWYRQSLGQGLEFLIYFQGNSAPDKSGLPSDRFSAERTGGSVSTLTIQRTQQEDSAVYLCASSLSGNSIYNEQFFGPGTRLTVL.

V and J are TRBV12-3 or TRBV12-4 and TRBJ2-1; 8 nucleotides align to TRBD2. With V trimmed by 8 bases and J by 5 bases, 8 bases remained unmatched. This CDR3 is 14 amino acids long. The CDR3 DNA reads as TGTGCCAGCCGACGGGAGGGGATCCACAATGAGCAGTTCTTC. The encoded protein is CASRREGIHNEQFF.

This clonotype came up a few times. CDR3 in amino acids: CSAPNYYEQYF. CDR3 nucleotides: TGCAGTGCCCCGAACTATTACGAGCAGTACTTC. The chain employs TRBV20-1 and TRBJ2-7; the D is unclear. V lost 6 bases to trimming and J lost 4 bases, with 10 bases between them. Germline lookup yields CDR1 DFQATT and CDR2 SNEGSKA (reference sequence). The CDR3 has 11 amino acids.

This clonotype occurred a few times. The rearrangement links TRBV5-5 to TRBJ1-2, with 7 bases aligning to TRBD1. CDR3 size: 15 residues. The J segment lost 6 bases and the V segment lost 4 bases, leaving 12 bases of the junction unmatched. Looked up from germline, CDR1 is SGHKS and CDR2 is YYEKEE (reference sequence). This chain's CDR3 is CASSADWTGLDGYTF. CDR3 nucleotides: TGTGCCAGCAGCGCTGACTGGACAGGCTTGGATGGCTACACCTTC.

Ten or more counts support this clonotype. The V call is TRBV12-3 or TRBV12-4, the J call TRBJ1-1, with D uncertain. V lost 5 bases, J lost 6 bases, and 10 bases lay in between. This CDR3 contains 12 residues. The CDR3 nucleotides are TGTGCCAGCAGTCCCGACGTCGCTGAAGCTTTCTTT. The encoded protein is CASSPDVAEAFF.

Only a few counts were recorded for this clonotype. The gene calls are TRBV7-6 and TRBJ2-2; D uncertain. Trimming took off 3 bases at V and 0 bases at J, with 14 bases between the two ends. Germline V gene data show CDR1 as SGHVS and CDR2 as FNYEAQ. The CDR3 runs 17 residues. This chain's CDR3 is CASSLVMKASNTGELFF. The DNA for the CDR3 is TGTGCCAGCAGCTTGGTCATGAAAGCATCGAACACCGGGGAGCTGTTTTTT.